These T cell receptor beta chains were read from a single sample in a study of blood T cell repertoires in COVID-19. Sequencing was performed with immunoSEQ multiplex PCR; in TCRdb, only in-frame clones are kept and a portion is missing. The sample includes under 70,000 clones, 90% of them seen just once. What was sequenced was peripheral blood. The receptors derive from a man aged 55 to 70 with active COVID-19. Each CDR3 is given with its conserved first and last residue. The D gene is left open where the match is weak. Clone size is shown for a subset of rows, as once, few, many or a class of expanded clone.

V gene: TRBV27; D gene: .; J gene: TRBJ2-5; clone size: .; CDR3 DNA: TGTGCCAGCAGTTCACAGAACCAAGAGACCCAGTACTTC; CDR3 protein: CASSSQNQETQYF
V gene: TRBV3-1/TRBV3-2; D gene: .; J gene: TRBJ1-2; clone size: .; CDR3 DNA: TGTGCCAGCAGCCTCGGGGTGGCGACGAGCTATGGCTACACCTTC; CDR3 protein: CASSLGVATSYGYTF
V gene: TRBV11-2; D gene: TRBD1; J gene: TRBJ1-3; clone size: .; CDR3 DNA: TGTGCCACGGTTAGGGGACAGCAGGAAAACACCATATATTTT; CDR3 protein: CATVRGQQENTIYF
V gene: TRBV9; D gene: .; J gene: TRBJ2-1; clone size: .; CDR3 DNA: TGTGCCAGCAGCCCTGACACCTTAAACAATGAGCAGTTCTTC; CDR3 protein: CASSPDTLNNEQFF
V gene: TRBV19; D gene: .; J gene: TRBJ2-1; clone size: .; CDR3 DNA: TGTGCCAGTAGTCCCCGGTTACGCTACAATGAGCAGTTCTTC; CDR3 protein: CASSPRLRYNEQFF
V gene: TRBV5-1; D gene: TRBD2; J gene: TRBJ2-7; clone size: .; CDR3 DNA: TGCGCCAGCAGCTCAGGACTAGCAGCCCTCGAGCAGTACTTC; CDR3 protein: CASSSGLAALEQYF
V gene: TRBV5-1; D gene: TRBD1; J gene: TRBJ2-7; clone size: .; CDR3 DNA: TGCGCCAGCAGCTGGGGACAGGGTGCCTACGAGCAGTACTTC; CDR3 protein: CASSWGQGAYEQYF
V gene: TRBV10-1; D gene: .; J gene: TRBJ1-1; clone size: .; CDR3 DNA: TGCGCCAGCAGTGGGGGTCTGGGAGGGACTGAAGCTTTCTTT; CDR3 protein: CASSGGLGGTEAFF
V gene: TRBV11-1; D gene: .; J gene: TRBJ2-5; clone size: .; CDR3 DNA: TGTGCCAGCGAAGGGGCAGGGGAGACCCAGTACTTC; CDR3 protein: CASEGAGETQYF
V gene: TRBV5-4; D gene: TRBD2; J gene: TRBJ2-2; clone size: .; CDR3 DNA: TGTGCCAGCAGCCTTCCGGGAGGCACCGGGGAGCTGTTTTTT; CDR3 protein: CASSLPGGTGELFF
V gene: TRBV4-2; D gene: .; J gene: TRBJ2-1; clone size: .; CDR3 DNA: TGTGCCAGCAGCCTGGGGCCCTCGGGGGACTTTAGCTCCTACAATGAGCAGTTCTTC; CDR3 protein: CASSLGPSGDFSSYNEQFF
V gene: TRBV29-1; D gene: TRBD1; J gene: TRBJ1-6; clone size: few; CDR3 DNA: TGCAGCGTACAGGGGGCATTCGATTCACCCCTCCACTTT; CDR3 protein: CSVQGAFDSPLHF
V gene: TRBV5-4; D gene: .; J gene: TRBJ1-1; clone size: .; CDR3 DNA: TGTGCCAGCAGCTCGACTGGGAACACTGAAGCTTTCTTT; CDR3 protein: CASSSTGNTEAFF
V gene: TRBV4-2; D gene: TRBD2; J gene: TRBJ2-7; clone size: once; CDR3 DNA: TGTGCCAGCAGCCAAGATTCCCGGACTAGCGGCGAGCAGTACTTC; CDR3 protein: CASSQDSRTSGEQYF
V gene: TRBV4-1; D gene: .; J gene: TRBJ2-7; clone size: few; CDR3 DNA: TGCGCCAGCAGCCAAGACACAAAGAACCTCAAATTCTCATACGAGCAGTACTTC; CDR3 protein: CASSQDTKNLKFSYEQYF
V gene: TRBV5-1; D gene: .; J gene: TRBJ1-3; clone size: .; CDR3 DNA: TGCGCCAGCAGCTTGGCGCAGGGGAATCCTGGAAACACCATATATTTT; CDR3 protein: CASSLAQGNPGNTIYF
V gene: TRBV4-2; D gene: .; J gene: TRBJ1-3; clone size: .; CDR3 DNA: TGTGCCAGCAGCCAAGTTATTCCCGGGAGGATCTCCGGAAACACCATATATTTT; CDR3 protein: CASSQVIPGRISGNTIYF
V gene: TRBV5-8; D gene: TRBD2; J gene: TRBJ2-5; clone size: .; CDR3 DNA: TGTGCCAGCGGGCGGGAGGGCCGAGAGACCCAGTACTTC; CDR3 protein: CASGREGRETQYF
V gene: TRBV4-2; D gene: .; J gene: TRBJ1-2; clone size: few; CDR3 DNA: TGTGCCAGCAGTTCGACAGTGGTACATGGCTACACCTTC; CDR3 protein: CASSSTVVHGYTF
V gene: TRBV6-1; D gene: .; J gene: TRBJ2-5; clone size: .; CDR3 DNA: TGTGCCAGCAGTGAAGTATCGTTCGGGGAGACCCAGTACTTC; CDR3 protein: CASSEVSFGETQYF
V gene: TRBV19; D gene: .; J gene: TRBJ2-2; clone size: .; CDR3 DNA: TGTGCCAGTAGCCACCGGACCGGGGAGCTGTTTTTT; CDR3 protein: CASSHRTGELFF
V gene: TRBV5-1; D gene: TRBD1; J gene: TRBJ2-7; clone size: once; CDR3 DNA: TGCGCCAGCAGCGTGACAGGGGACCACGAGCAGTACTTC; CDR3 protein: CASSVTGDHEQYF
V gene: TRBV25-1; D gene: .; J gene: TRBJ1-5; clone size: .; CDR3 DNA: TGTGCCAGCTCCGGTTACGGCAATCAGCCCCAGCATTTT; CDR3 protein: CASSGYGNQPQHF
V gene: TRBV4-1; D gene: .; J gene: TRBJ1-3; clone size: .; CDR3 DNA: TGCGCCAGCAGCCGGGGAGGAGGGGCCTTCTCTGGAAACACCATATATTTT; CDR3 protein: CASSRGGGAFSGNTIYF
V gene: TRBV5-1; D gene: .; J gene: TRBJ2-5; clone size: .; CDR3 DNA: TGCGCCAGCAGCTTGGCCGGGGAGCTACAAGAGACCCAGTACTTC; CDR3 protein: CASSLAGELQETQYF
V gene: TRBV3-1/TRBV3-2; D gene: TRBD2; J gene: TRBJ2-3; clone size: .; CDR3 DNA: TGTGCCAGCAGCCAGCTTAGCGGGGGAAGCACAGATACGCAGTATTTT; CDR3 protein: CASSQLSGGSTDTQYF
V gene: TRBV27; D gene: .; J gene: TRBJ2-3; clone size: .; CDR3 DNA: TGTGCCAGCATTCCGACAGCTGTCCACCCTTATCGCACAGATACGCAGTATTTT; CDR3 protein: CASIPTAVHPYRTDTQYF
V gene: TRBV6-4; D gene: .; J gene: TRBJ2-3; clone size: .; CDR3 DNA: TGTGCCAGCAGTCCCCTGGTGGGCCGGAGCACAGATACGCAGTATTTT; CDR3 protein: CASSPLVGRSTDTQYF
V gene: TRBV19; D gene: TRBD1; J gene: TRBJ1-4; clone size: .; CDR3 DNA: TGTGCCAGTATCCGGACAGGGCGTGAAAAACTGTTTTTT; CDR3 protein: CASIRTGREKLFF
V gene: TRBV5-1; D gene: .; J gene: TRBJ1-5; clone size: .; CDR3 DNA: TGCGCCAGCAGCTTGGGGCAGACCGGGAGCAATCAGCCCCAGCATTTT; CDR3 protein: CASSLGQTGSNQPQHF
V gene: TRBV28; D gene: .; J gene: TRBJ1-2; clone size: .; CDR3 DNA: TGTGCCAGCAGTCCCCCCGGGGGTTTCTATGGCTACACCTTC; CDR3 protein: CASSPPGGFYGYTF
V gene: TRBV7-9; D gene: TRBD2; J gene: TRBJ2-4; clone size: .; CDR3 DNA: TGTGCCAGCAGCTCCTTGACTAGCGGGGAAAACATTCAGTACTTC; CDR3 protein: CASSSLTSGENIQYF
V gene: TRBV7-2; D gene: TRBD1; J gene: TRBJ1-5; clone size: once; CDR3 DNA: TGTGCCAGCAGCCCCAGAGGACAGGGGAGGTTAATACGGGCCCAGCATTTT; CDR3 protein: CASSPRGQGRLIRAQHF
V gene: TRBV6-4; D gene: .; J gene: TRBJ1-1; clone size: .; CDR3 DNA: TGTGCCAGCAAAACTTGGCGGGAGGGTACTGAAGCTTTCTTT; CDR3 protein: CASKTWREGTEAFF
V gene: TRBV3-1/TRBV3-2; D gene: TRBD2; J gene: TRBJ2-7; clone size: .; CDR3 DNA: TGTGCCAGCAGCCAAGGGCCTAGCGGGAGCTACGAGCAGTACTTC; CDR3 protein: CASSQGPSGSYEQYF
V gene: TRBV28; D gene: TRBD1; J gene: TRBJ2-1; clone size: .; CDR3 DNA: TGTGCCAGCAGTTTCTTGGGACAGCAACAGTTCTTC; CDR3 protein: CASSFLGQQQFF
V gene: TRBV5-1; D gene: .; J gene: TRBJ1-2; clone size: .; CDR3 DNA: TGCGCCAGCAGCTTGCAAGCGGGAAATGGCTACACCTTC; CDR3 protein: CASSLQAGNGYTF
V gene: TRBV30; D gene: .; J gene: TRBJ1-3; clone size: .; CDR3 DNA: TGTGCCTGGACTACTTACGGAGGGCGAGGAAACACCATATATTTT; CDR3 protein: CAWTTYGGRGNTIYF
V gene: TRBV6-5; D gene: .; J gene: TRBJ2-3; clone size: .; CDR3 DNA: TGTGCCAGCAGGGACAGCGGAACCAGGCGGTATTTT; CDR3 protein: CASRDSGTRRYF
V gene: TRBV21-1; D gene: .; J gene: TRBJ1-2; clone size: once; CDR3 DNA: TGTGCCAGCAGCAAACCCCTAGGGGGCCCAGAGCTATCTAACTATGGCTACACCTTC; CDR3 protein: CASSKPLGGPELSNYGYTF
V gene: TRBV7-2; D gene: .; J gene: TRBJ2-5; clone size: once; CDR3 DNA: TGTGCCAGCACCCTGGAGGGGAAAGAGACCCAGTACTTC; CDR3 protein: CASTLEGKETQYF
V gene: TRBV18; D gene: TRBD1; J gene: TRBJ1-4; clone size: once; CDR3 DNA: TGTGCCAGCTCCCAGAGTCAGGGGGCCGGTGAAAAACTGTTTTTT; CDR3 protein: CASSQSQGAGEKLFF
V gene: TRBV6-6; D gene: .; J gene: TRBJ2-7; clone size: .; CDR3 DNA: TGTGCCAGCAGCACAGCCTACGAGCAGTACTTC; CDR3 protein: CASSTAYEQYF
V gene: TRBV15; D gene: .; J gene: TRBJ1-4; clone size: .; CDR3 DNA: TGTGCCACCAGCAGAGGAGGGCTTAATGAAAAACTGTTTTTT; CDR3 protein: CATSRGGLNEKLFF
V gene: TRBV3-1/TRBV3-2; D gene: TRBD2; J gene: TRBJ2-3; clone size: .; CDR3 DNA: TGTGCCAGCAGCCAGACTAGCGTAGCGGCAGATACGCAGTATTTT; CDR3 protein: CASSQTSVAADTQYF
V gene: TRBV30; D gene: .; J gene: TRBJ1-6; clone size: .; CDR3 DNA: TGTGCCTGGAGTCGATCAAGGGGACCCCTCCACTTT; CDR3 protein: CAWSRSRGPLHF
V gene: TRBV5-1; D gene: .; J gene: TRBJ2-1; clone size: .; CDR3 DNA: TGCGCCAGCAGCTTGGGAGGGCCCAGGATCATCCACAATGAGCAGTTCTTC; CDR3 protein: CASSLGGPRIIHNEQFF
V gene: TRBV7-3; D gene: TRBD2; J gene: TRBJ2-3; clone size: .; CDR3 DNA: TGTGCCAGCAGCCCCGGGTCTAGCGGGGGGCAAGATACGCAGTATTTT; CDR3 protein: CASSPGSSGGQDTQYF
V gene: TRBV28; D gene: .; J gene: TRBJ2-6; clone size: .; CDR3 DNA: TGTGCCAGTGGGGGTATACAGGGTGGGGCTCTCTCTGGGGCCAACGTCCTGACTTTC; CDR3 protein: CASGGIQGGALSGANVLTF
V gene: TRBV7-9; D gene: TRBD2; J gene: TRBJ2-3; clone size: .; CDR3 DNA: TGTGCCAGCAGCTTAAGTAGCGGGCTAGCAGATACGCAGTATTTT; CDR3 protein: CASSLSSGLADTQYF
V gene: TRBV27; D gene: TRBD2; J gene: TRBJ2-7; clone size: .; CDR3 DNA: TGTGCCAGCAGTTCCATACTAGCGGGAGGGTCCTACTCCTACGAGCAGTACTTC; CDR3 protein: CASSSILAGGSYSYEQYF
V gene: TRBV19; D gene: .; J gene: TRBJ2-7; clone size: once; CDR3 DNA: TGTGCCAGTCGGAGGGAGAACGAGCAGTACTTC; CDR3 protein: CASRRENEQYF
V gene: TRBV30; D gene: .; J gene: TRBJ1-6; clone size: .; CDR3 DNA: TGTGCCTGGAGTGCCCTTACAGGCTATAATTCACCCCTCCACTTT; CDR3 protein: CAWSALTGYNSPLHF
V gene: TRBV3-1/TRBV3-2; D gene: TRBD1; J gene: TRBJ2-7; clone size: .; CDR3 DNA: TGTGCCAGCAGCCAAGGGTCAGGGGGCGCCTACGAGCAGTACTTC; CDR3 protein: CASSQGSGGAYEQYF
V gene: TRBV18; D gene: .; J gene: TRBJ1-4; clone size: .; CDR3 DNA: TGTGCCAGCTCCCAACAATACGGGTTACTGTTTTTT; CDR3 protein: CASSQQYGLLFF
V gene: TRBV30; D gene: TRBD1; J gene: TRBJ1-5; clone size: .; CDR3 DNA: TGTGCCTGGAGTCGCCGGACAGGGGGCAATCAGCCCCAGCATTTT; CDR3 protein: CAWSRRTGGNQPQHF
V gene: TRBV2; D gene: .; J gene: TRBJ2-1; clone size: .; CDR3 DNA: TGTGCCAGCAGTGTGTTACAGGGCAGGAATGAGCAGTTCTTC; CDR3 protein: CASSVLQGRNEQFF
V gene: TRBV4-2; D gene: TRBD1; J gene: TRBJ1-4; clone size: few; CDR3 DNA: TGTGCCAGCAGCCCCACAGGGGCCACAACTAATGAAAAACTGTTTTTT; CDR3 protein: CASSPTGATTNEKLFF
V gene: TRBV5-1; D gene: TRBD1; J gene: TRBJ2-2; clone size: .; CDR3 DNA: TGCGCCAGCCAGGGACAGCCGAACACCGGGGAGCTGTTTTTT; CDR3 protein: CASQGQPNTGELFF
V gene: TRBV3-1/TRBV3-2; D gene: .; J gene: TRBJ2-1; clone size: .; CDR3 DNA: TGTGCCAGCAGCCAAGATGGAGTAAATGAGCAGTTCTTC; CDR3 protein: CASSQDGVNEQFF